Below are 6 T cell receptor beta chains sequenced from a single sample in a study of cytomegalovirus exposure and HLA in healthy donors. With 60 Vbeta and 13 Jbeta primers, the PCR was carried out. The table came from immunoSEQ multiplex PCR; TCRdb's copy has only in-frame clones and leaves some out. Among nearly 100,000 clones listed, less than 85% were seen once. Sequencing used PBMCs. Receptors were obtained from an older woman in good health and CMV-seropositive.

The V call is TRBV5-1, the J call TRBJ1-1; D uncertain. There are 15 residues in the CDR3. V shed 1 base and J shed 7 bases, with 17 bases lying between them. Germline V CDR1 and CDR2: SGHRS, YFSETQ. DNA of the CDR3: TGCGCCAGCAGCTTGAGTTCCCAGGCCCTGGGTGAAGCTTTCTTT. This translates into CASSLSSQALGEAFF.

The DNA of the CDR3 is TGTGCCATCAATCGACAGGTTAATGAAAAACTGTTTTTT. Translated, it gives CAINRQVNEKLFF. The chain combines TRBV10-3 with TRBJ1-4, with D possibly TRBD1 on 6 matching bases. V was pared by 7 bases and J by 4 bases, with 10 bases between. Germline assignment: CDR1 ENHRY and CDR2 SYGVKD. The CDR3 is made up of 13 amino acids.

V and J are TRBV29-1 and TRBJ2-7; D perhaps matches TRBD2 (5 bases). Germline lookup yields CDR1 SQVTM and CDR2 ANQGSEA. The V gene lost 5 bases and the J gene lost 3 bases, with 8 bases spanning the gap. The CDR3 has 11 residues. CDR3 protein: CSVRTYYEQYF. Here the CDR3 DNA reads TGCAGCGTTCGGACTTACTACGAGCAGTACTTC.

CDR3 in amino acids: CAWSVIVTGELFF. For the CDR3, the DNA is TGTGCCTGGAGTGTCATAGTCACCGGGGAGCTGTTTTTT. This chain links TRBV30 with TRBJ2-2; D gene unclear. V lost 0 bases and J lost 4, with 6 bases in between. CDR1 GTSNPN and CDR2 SVGIG come from the germline V gene (reference sequence). The CDR3 is made up of 13 amino acids.

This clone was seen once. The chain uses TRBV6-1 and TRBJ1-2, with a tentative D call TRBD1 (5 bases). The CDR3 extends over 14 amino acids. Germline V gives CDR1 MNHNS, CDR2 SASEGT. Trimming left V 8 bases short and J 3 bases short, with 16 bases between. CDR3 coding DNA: TGTGCCAGCGGATTTAGACAGATAGACTATGGCTACACCTTC. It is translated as CASGFRQIDYGYTF.

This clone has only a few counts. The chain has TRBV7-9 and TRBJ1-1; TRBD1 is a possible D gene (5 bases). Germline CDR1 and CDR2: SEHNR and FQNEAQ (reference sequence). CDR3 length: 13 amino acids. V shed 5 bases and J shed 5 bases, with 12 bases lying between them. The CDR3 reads CASSQTGWTEAFF. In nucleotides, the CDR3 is TGTGCCAGCAGCCAAACAGGATGGACTGAAGCTTTCTTT.